Presented here are 32 T cell receptor beta chains from one specimen sequenced in a study of technical replicates of blood from several donors. Clones were read by immunoSEQ multiplex PCR, and TCRdb kept only the in-frame ones, dropping some. The repertoire holds roughly 82,000 clones, around nine tenths seen once, with approximately 0.27% in the top ten. Material for sequencing was T cells isolated from PBMCs. The source is a human donor in good health.

The genes are TRBV5-4 and TRBJ2-1; a weak D match, TRBD1 (6 bases). With 2 bases removed from V and 5 bases from J, the gap between germline ends came to 14 bases. The germline V gene has CDR1 SGHNT and CDR2 YYREEE (reference sequence). CDR3 length: 15 amino acids. This chain's CDR3 is CASSFYSDSNNEQFF. In nucleotides, the CDR3 is TGTGCCAGCAGCTTTTATTCGGACAGCAACAATGAGCAGTTCTTC.

The chain carries TRBV6-5 and TRBJ1-5; a possible D gene is TRBD1 (6 bases). V lost 2 bases to trimming and J lost 5 bases, with 16 bases between them. This CDR3 comprises 16 residues. CDR1 is MNHEY, CDR2 SVGAGI, per germline. The CDR3 DNA reads TGTGCCAGCAGTTACGGGGGCAGGGAGATTTATCAGCCCCAGCATTTT. Protein product: CASSYGGREIYQPQHF.

This clone was observed a single time. This chain connects TRBV10-3 to TRBJ2-5; D is perhaps TRBD2 (7 bases). The CDR3 extends over 16 amino acids. The germline gives CDR1 ENHRY, CDR2 SYGVKD. The V gene lost 10 bases and the J gene lost 2 bases, with 23 bases spanning the gap. The CDR3 spells CATQPRGGAGQETQYF. The CDR3 DNA is TGTGCCACACAGCCGAGGGGGGGTGCAGGACAAGAGACCCAGTACTTC.

CDR3 in DNA: TGTGCCAGCAGTTTGTCTTGGACAGGGAACGAGCAGTACTTC. Protein sequence: CASSLSWTGNEQYF. J is TRBJ2-7 and V is TRBV27, with 8 bases matching TRBD1. The CDR3 totals 14 residues. V lost 3 bases to trimming and J lost 5 bases; unmatched junction nucleotides: 6. Germline CDR1 is MNHEY and CDR2 is SMNVEV (reference sequence).

The CDR3 spells CASSLAGQAYEQYF. CDR3 DNA sequence: TGCGCCAGCAGCTTGGCCGGACAAGCATACGAGCAGTACTTC. The chain combines TRBV5-1 with TRBJ2-7; D is perhaps TRBD1 (5 bases). The germline V and J ends were trimmed by 0 bases and 4 bases, with 11 bases remaining between them. The CDR3 runs 14 residues. The germline V gene has CDR1 SGHRS and CDR2 YFSETQ.

The CDR3 DNA sequence: TGTGCTAGTGGTTTGGCTAGCGGGAGTACGAGCACCGGGGAGCTGTTTTTT. It yields the protein CASGLASGSTSTGELFF. The chain is built from TRBV12-5 and TRBJ2-2; 10 nucleotides agree with TRBD2. The CDR3 covers 17 residues. Germline V lookup: CDR1 LGHNT, CDR2 FRNRAP. V lost 1 base, J lost 4 bases, and 6 bases stayed unmatched.

The chain combines TRBV7-2 with TRBJ2-7, with TRBD2 matching 16 bases. CDR1 and CDR2 (germline): SGHTA, FQGNSA. The CDR3 has 18 residues. The J segment lost 1 base and the V segment lost 5 bases, leaving 8 bases of the junction unmatched. This chain's CDR3 is CASSQKGLAGGPSYEQYF. The DNA of the CDR3 is TGTGCCAGCAGCCAGAAGGGACTAGCGGGAGGGCCATCCTACGAGCAGTACTTC.

The CDR3 is CASSVTGRGTGELFF. The CDR3 DNA follows: TGTGCCAGCAGCGTAACGGGGAGGGGTACCGGGGAGCTGTTTTTT. The chain couples TRBV9 to TRBJ2-2, with 7 bases aligning to TRBD2. Unmatched junction bases numbered 5, after V lost 1 base and J lost 5 bases. Germline V lookup: CDR1 SGDLS, CDR2 YYNGEE. The CDR3 has 15 residues.

Only a few counts were recorded for this clone. The chain has TRBV5-1 and TRBJ2-7, with D possibly being TRBD2 (5 bases). The V gene lost 0 bases and the J gene lost 3 bases, with 10 bases spanning the gap. This CDR3 region has 14 residues. CDR1 and CDR2 (germline): SGHRS, YFSETQ. CDR3 DNA sequence: TGCGCCAGCAGCTTGGGCGGACTGATCTACGAGCAGTACTTC. Translated: CASSLGGLIYEQYF.

CDR3 region: CASSFLGGQGQETQYF. In DNA, the CDR3 is TGTGCCAGCAGTTTCCTCGGGGGACAGGGCCAAGAGACCCAGTACTTC. The genes are TRBV27 and TRBJ2-5, with TRBD1 identical over 9 bases. CDR1 and CDR2 from the germline V gene are MNHEY and SMNVEV (reference sequence). The CDR3 extends over 16 amino acids. Trimming took 3 bases from V and 1 from J; bases not matched to a gene: 6.

The J gene is TRBJ2-3, the V gene TRBV7-2; 9 positions match TRBD2. V lost 4 bases to trimming and J lost 4 bases; unmatched junction nucleotides: 3. CDR3 length: 14 amino acids. Per the germline V gene, CDR1 is SGHTA and CDR2 is FQGNSA. The CDR3 DNA follows: TGTGCCAGCAGCTACGCGGGAGGGCCAGATACGCAGTATTTT. Residues: CASSYAGGPDTQYF.

The chain combines TRBV7-9 with TRBJ1-6; TRBD1 aligns across 7 bases. After removal of 2 bases from V and 7 bases from J, the junction contained 8 bases not matched to a gene. Germline lookup yields CDR1 SEHNR and CDR2 FQNEAQ (reference sequence). This CDR3 is built from 16 residues. CDR3 protein: CASSLLGDRVNSPLHF. Here the CDR3 DNA reads TGTGCCAGCAGCTTACTGGGCGACAGGGTAAATTCACCCCTCCACTTT.

The V call is TRBV5-1, the J call TRBJ2-2; D perhaps matches TRBD2 (6 bases). CDR1 and CDR2 (germline): SGHRS, YFSETQ. Between the trimmed V and J ends, which lost 1 base and 4 bases, there was a span of 14 bases. The CDR3 has 16 amino acids. The chain's CDR3 is CASSLIRQGLTGELFF. CDR3 DNA sequence: TGCGCCAGCAGCTTGATAAGGCAGGGACTCACCGGGGAGCTGTTTTTT.

The rearrangement uses TRBV2 and TRBJ2-2; TRBD1 agrees at 9 bases. The germline CDR1 and CDR2 sequences are SNHLY and FYNNEI. The CDR3 consists of 14 residues. The junction had 7 bases not matched to a gene; V was cut back by 8 bases and J by 6 bases. The CDR3 DNA reads TGTGCCAGCCCCGGGAGACAGGGGGCCGGGGAGCTGTTTTTT. This encodes CASPGRQGAGELFF.

The CDR3 region is CASSRSTGGSFSGANVLTF. CDR3 coding DNA: TGTGCCAGTAGTAGGAGTACCGGAGGTTCCTTCTCTGGGGCCAACGTCCTGACTTTC. The rearrangement joins TRBV19 to TRBJ2-6, with D maybe TRBD2 (5 bases). Germline V gene data show CDR1 as LNHDA and CDR2 as SQIVND (reference sequence). This CDR3 spans 19 amino acids. The ends were cut back, 4 bases at V and 0 bases at J, with 19 bases in the middle.

V gene TRBV14 combines with J gene TRBJ2-7; possible D gene TRBD1, 5 bases. This CDR3 spans 14 amino acids. The V and J ends lost 1 base and 0 bases respectively, with 7 bases between them. The germline gives CDR1 SGHDN, CDR2 FVKESK. CDR3 sequence: CASSQGTGSYEQYF. The CDR3 bases are TGTGCCAGCAGCCAAGGAACAGGCTCCTACGAGCAGTACTTC.

This chain uses TRBV11-2 with TRBJ1-1; D uncertain. CDR3 size: 12 residues. Trimming pared 5 bases from V and 1 base from J, leaving 5 bases between. The germline gives CDR1 SGHAT, CDR2 FQNNGV. The CDR3 sequence is CASSPWNTEAFF. CDR3 in DNA: TGTGCCAGCAGCCCATGGAACACTGAAGCTTTCTTT.

The V gene is TRBV2, the J gene TRBJ2-2, with 8 bases identical to TRBD1. The CDR3 spans 17 residues. The V and J ends lost 5 bases and 6 bases, in that order; junction bases with no gene match: 14. Germline V gene sequence: CDR1 SNHLY, CDR2 FYNNEI. The CDR3, as DNA: TGTGCCAGCAGTAAACAAGACAGGGGTGTGGTATCCGGGGAGCTGTTTTTT. Encoded protein: CASSKQDRGVVSGELFF. Variable domain in full (rest from reference TRBV2 and TRBJ2-2): EPEVTQTPSHQVTQMGQEVILRCVPISNHLYFYWYRQILGQKVEFLVSFYNNEISEKSEIFDDQFSVERPDGSNFTLKIRSTKLEDSAMYFCASSKQDRGVVSGELFFGEGSRLTVL.

The chain recombines TRBV7-3 with TRBJ2-3, with D possibly TRBD1 on 6 matching bases. Germline CDR1 is SGHTA and CDR2 is FQGTGA. V gave up 6 bases and J gave up 3 bases, with 16 bases separating them. The CDR3 is 15 residues long. CDR3 DNA sequence: TGTGCCAGCAGACAGACAGGCTCGGGGACAGATACGCAGTATTTT. Translation: CASRQTGSGTDTQYF.

This chain links TRBV2 with TRBJ2-1, with a weak D call TRBD1 (7 bases). This CDR3 has 15 amino acids. Germline CDR1 is SNHLY and CDR2 is FYNNEI. V was shortened by 3 bases and J by 2 bases, with 11 bases between the two germline ends. In DNA, the CDR3 is TGTGCCAGCAGTGATGGGGGGACAGCCTACAATGAGCAGTTCTTC. The encoded protein is CASSDGGTAYNEQFF.

The J gene is TRBJ1-1, the V gene TRBV10-1; 8 nucleotides line up with TRBD1. The germline gives CDR1 WNHNN, CDR2 SYGVQD (reference sequence). This CDR3 has 15 residues. Germline trimming cut 6 bases from V and 7 bases from J; bases unmatched to any gene: 13. The chain's CDR3 is CASRERTGNFGEAFF. The DNA of the CDR3 is TGCGCCAGCAGGGAACGGACAGGGAATTTTGGTGAAGCTTTCTTT.

To note about this clone: The same CDR3 also results from other DNA sequences found in this sample. The chain couples TRBV9 to TRBJ2-1; 7 bases match TRBD2. J gave up 3 bases and V 0 bases, and 3 bases lay outside the gene matches. The CDR3 totals 15 residues. CDR1 SGDLS and CDR2 YYNGEE come from the germline V gene. The CDR3 bases are TGTGCCAGCAGCGTAGGGGGCGGGAGCTACAATGAGCAGTTCTTC. It yields the protein CASSVGGGSYNEQFF.

The rearrangement joins TRBV27 to TRBJ2-1; D is ambiguous. CDR3 length: 16 residues. The ends were cut back, 5 bases at V and 0 bases at J, with 14 bases in the middle. Germline lookup yields CDR1 MNHEY and CDR2 SMNVEV (reference sequence). DNA for the CDR3: TGTGCCAGCAGTCTAGAGGAGTCCCTCTCCTACAATGAGCAGTTCTTC. This codes for CASSLEESLSYNEQFF.

The chain uses TRBV15 and TRBJ2-1; TRBD2 matches at 8 bases. Germline-derived CDR1 and CDR2 are LNHNV and YYDKDF (reference sequence). This CDR3 region has 16 residues. Unmatched junction bases numbered 10, after V lost 2 bases and J lost 7 bases. The CDR3 is CATSRTGGSGLNEQFF. In DNA, the CDR3 is TGTGCCACCAGCAGAACGGGGGGGAGTGGTCTTAATGAGCAGTTCTTC.

The chain carries TRBV10-2 and TRBJ2-7; 7 bases match TRBD2. J lost 0 bases, V lost 6 bases, and 8 bases had no gene match. The germline V gene encodes CDR1 WSHSY and CDR2 SAAADI. The CDR3 consists of 15 residues. CDR3 DNA sequence: TGCGCCAGCAGCCCCTGGGGCGGGAGCTCCTACGAGCAGTACTTC. It yields the protein CASSPWGGSSYEQYF.

CDR3 amino acids: CASSEAGTGGRGYTF. Here the CDR3 DNA reads TGTGCCAGCAGTGAGGCCGGGACAGGGGGCCGTGGCTACACCTTC. This chain joins TRBV6-1 and TRBJ1-2; TRBD1 matches 12 bases. V was pared by 3 bases and J by 7 bases, with 6 bases of the junction left unmatched. The CDR3 spans 15 residues. Germline V lookup: CDR1 MNHNS, CDR2 SASEGT.

This chain uses TRBV20-1 with TRBJ1-1; unclear D gene. This CDR3 region has 11 residues. Trimming took 5 bases from V and 3 from J, leaving 7 bases between them. Germline CDR1 reads DFQATT; CDR2 reads SNEGSKA (reference sequence). DNA for the CDR3: TGCAGTGCTTCGAGGTACACTGAAGCTTTCTTT. It is translated as CSASRYTEAFF.

The chain has TRBV27 and TRBJ2-7, with D unresolved. V was trimmed by 2 bases and J by 3 bases, leaving 14 bases between them. The CDR3 spans 15 residues. From germline, CDR1 is MNHEY and CDR2 SMNVEV (reference sequence). As DNA, the CDR3 is TGTGCCAGCAGTTTAACCTCTCGACTTATCTACGAGCAGTACTTC. It yields the protein CASSLTSRLIYEQYF.

J is TRBJ2-3 and V is TRBV28; D call uncertain. The V end was cut by 8 bases, the J end by 6 bases, with 12 bases between. Germline V gene sequence: CDR1 MDHEN, CDR2 SYDVKM. CDR3 length: 12 amino acids. CDR3 region: CASFGVLDTQYF. CDR3 nucleotides: TGTGCCAGCTTTGGTGTACTTGATACGCAGTATTTT.

V usage is TRBV7-8 and J usage is TRBJ2-7; 8 bases are a match to TRBD2. Germline V CDR1 and CDR2: SGHVS, FQNEAQ. CDR3 length: 17 residues. The trim removed 0 bases at V and 7 bases at J, leaving 14 bases unmatched. The CDR3 nucleotides read TGTGCCAGCAGCTTAGCGCCGTTCGGGAGGGGGGAACGAGAGCAGTACTTC. Its protein product is CASSLAPFGRGEREQYF.

The chain employs TRBV5-1 and TRBJ1-1; TRBD1 is a possible D gene (6 bases). Germline CDR1 SGHRS, CDR2 YFSETQ. This CDR3 region has 14 residues. Trimming pared 4 bases from V and 1 base from J, leaving 11 bases between. CDR3 coding DNA: TGCGCCAGCAGCCAGCAGGGGCGGAACACTGAAGCTTTCTTT. Protein sequence: CASSQQGRNTEAFF. Together with reference TRBV5-1 and TRBJ1-1, the CDR3 gives the full variable domain: KAGVTQTPRYLIKTRGQQVTLSCSPISGHRSVSWYQQTPGQGLQFLFEYFSETQRNKGNFPGRFSGRQFSNSRSEMNVSTLELGDSALYLCASSQQGRNTEAFFGQGTRLTVV.

V usage is TRBV27 and J usage is TRBJ2-7; D may be TRBD1 (5 bases). V was trimmed by 6 bases and J by 5 bases, leaving 23 bases between them. Germline V lookup: CDR1 MNHEY, CDR2 SMNVEV (reference sequence). This CDR3 is 16 amino acids long. The chain's CDR3 is CASSLRPWGREDEQYF. CDR3 coding DNA: TGTGCCAGCAGCCTCCGCCCCTGGGGCCGAGAAGACGAGCAGTACTTC.